This TCR beta chain was identified in a study of PD-1 blockade in classical Hodgkin lymphoma (dated by TCRdb to about 2020). The study in broad terms: Nivolumab dosing was 3 mg/kg intravenously every 2 weeks, continuing until either disease progression or unacceptable toxicity. The study used CyTOF and TCR beta sequencing to define a peripheral blood immune signature of response to PD-1 blockade in classical Hodgkin lymphoma. Overall results and qualifications from the work: Among trial patients, those achieving complete response had baseline diversity similar to that of newly diagnosed patients, while diversity was significantly lower in partial responders and progressors. By C4D1, a significant rise was seen in CD4+ TCR diversity but not in CD8+ TCR diversity (p=0.0027 vs p=0.16), and the rise was most apparent among complete responders (p=0.02). Baseline TCR diversity was reported to be lower in newly diagnosed patients than in healthy donors, and even lower in relapsed/refractory patients. The study was limited to a single clinical trial cohort, and causes of repertoire differences, possibly disease activity or prior therapy, remained undefined. Lower diversity was observed in patients in whom nivolumab was started less than 1 year after ASCT, and these patients were excluded from later analyses so that confounding by immune reconstitution would be avoided.

The sample's time point label, decoded: cycle 1 day 1 (C1D1), immediately before nivolumab initiation. Every trial patient had relapsed after autologous stem cell transplantation, and cohorts A, B and C differed in prior brentuximab vedotin exposure. The trial cohort comprised more than 55 patients with relapsed/refractory classical Hodgkin lymphoma whose best overall responses were complete response, partial response or progressive disease. Single-agent nivolumab was administered to trial patients in the multi-cohort phase II CheckMate 205 trial. An independent review committee assessed best overall response by applying the 2007 International Working Group response criteria. Trial PBMCs were collected just before the start of nivolumab (C1D1) and during therapy at cycle 2 day 1 and cycle 4 day 1. Peripheral blood was collected in 8 mL Vacutainer Cell Preparation Tubes, from which PBMCs were isolated by centrifugation and then cryopreserved.

The CDR3 sequence holds 13 residues, the cysteine and phenylalanine included. The only DNA kept is the CDR3, 39 bases in frame from the first base. The Qiagen DNeasy kit was used to extract genomic DNA both from unsorted PBMCs and from the negatively selected CD4+ and CD8+ fractions. TCR beta CDR3 regions were subjected to amplification by immunoSEQ multiplex PCR with primers that anneal to V and J segments. A synthetic immune receptor repertoire was used to minimize amplification bias, and any residual bias was removed computationally once sequencing was done. As for the authors' bioinformatics: Custom Python scripts were used to quantify repertoire diversity as the Shannon entropy index. The unsorted, CD4+ and CD8+ repertoires were each analyzed separately, with the exception of combined analyses, where CD4+ and CD8+ sequences were merged in silico. Clonal expansion was defined as at least a 2-fold frequency increase after treatment relative to C1D1, with a pseudocount of 0.5 for undetected baseline clones. Singleton clones were defined as clones with 0 or 1 copy at C1D1, and non-singleton clones were defined as clones with 2 or more copies. Clones expanded in unsorted samples were labelled as CD4+, CD8+ or unknown by matching protein sequences in sorted samples from the same patient. Wilcoxon tests were applied to paired samples to test diversity changes from C1D1 to C4D1. The table was pulled from immuneACCESS by TCRdb, which kept in-frame rearrangements only. Such tables lose some clones; where checked, under half of the loss comes from unresolved V genes, and the rest has no known cause. V, J and clone size derive from that table, while D and trimming were established from the DNA sequence. The sample table holds approximately 70,000 clones, of which roughly 91% were seen once. Together, the top ten hold about 7.8% of the sample.

This clone has just one count. It lacks a known antigen. No base-level quality is on record; no much larger clone is a single base apart. This clonotype originated in a human donor with classical Hodgkin lymphoma. The rearrangement combines TRBV21-1 with TRBJ2-7; the table's D call TRBD2 went unverified against the DNA. TRBV21-1 constitutes a pseudogene. The sequenced sample was peripheral blood mononuclear cells (PBMCs), obtained at baseline. The CDR3 region reads CASSKWPTGEQYF. The nucleotide sequence is given as TGTGCCAGCAGCAAATGGCCGACGGGCGAGCAGTACTTC.